These 27 T cell receptor beta chains share one sample of origin, sequenced in a study of T cell repertoires in ileal Crohn's disease. Using immunoSEQ multiplex PCR, the repertoire was profiled, and TCRdb retains in-frame clones only, with some absent. The table lists about 14,000 clones, over 75% of them singletons. Time point noted: inflamed ileum from the surgical specimen. Source material: ileal tissue. These TCRs come from an adult with Crohn's disease.

The sample holds a few counts of this clone. The rearrangement links TRBV5-6 to TRBJ1-2, with D possibly being TRBD1 (6 bases). The CDR3 sequence is 15 residues long. V gave up 1 base and J gave up 6 bases, with 16 bases separating them. Germline loops: CDR1 SGHDT, CDR2 YYEEEE. The chain's CDR3 is CASSLWGASSHGYTF. CDR3 sequence (DNA): TGTGCCAGCAGCTTGTGGGGGGCGTCGTCTCATGGCTACACCTTC.

This chain connects TRBV19 to TRBJ1-5; TRBD1 might be the D (6 bases). CDR3 length: 13 amino acids. The V and J ends lost 7 bases and 4 bases respectively, with 11 bases between them. CDR1 is LNHDA, CDR2 SQIVND, per germline (reference sequence). In DNA, the CDR3 is TGTGCCAGTACCCAGACAGGTAATCAGCCCCAGCATTTT. This codes for CASTQTGNQPQHF.

The chain recombines TRBV7-8 with TRBJ2-5; tentatively, D is TRBD2 (5 bases). The CDR3 has 15 amino acids. Germline V CDR1 and CDR2: SGHVS, FQNEAQ. The germline V and J ends were trimmed by 3 bases and 2 bases, with 13 bases remaining between them. This CDR3 reads CASSFRERRQETQYF. CDR3 in DNA: TGTGCCAGCAGCTTCCGGGAACGCAGACAAGAGACCCAGTACTTC.

V gene TRBV19 combines with J gene TRBJ1-2; D gene unclear. The CDR3 has 13 residues. The V end lost 3 bases, the J end lost 8 bases, and 13 bases lay between the germline ends. Germline CDR1 LNHDA, CDR2 SQIVND (reference sequence). The CDR3 nucleotides are TGTGCCAGTAGTATTGCACAAGTCCAGGGCTACACCTTC. As protein: CASSIAQVQGYTF.

This clone appeared a few times. The chain recombines TRBV5-6 with TRBJ1-2; D unclear. CDR1 and CDR2 (germline): SGHDT, YYEEEE. The V end was cut by 2 bases, the J end by 7 bases, with 9 bases between. The CDR3 has 12 residues. The CDR3 bases are TGTGCCAGCAGCTTTGATGCGGGTGGCTACACCTTC. Its translation is CASSFDAGGYTF.

Only a few counts were recorded for this clone. The rearrangement uses TRBV29-1 and TRBJ2-7; D possibly corresponds to TRBD1 (6 bases). The V gene lost 4 bases and the J gene lost 5 bases, with 12 bases spanning the gap. This CDR3 is 12 amino acids long. Germline CDR1 reads SQVTM; CDR2 reads ANQGSEA. CDR3 region: CSVAPYRDEQYF. The CDR3 nucleotides read TGCAGCGTTGCCCCCTACAGGGACGAGCAGTACTTC.

This clone was observed a few times. The chain employs TRBV19 and TRBJ2-7; a weak D match, TRBD1 (5 bases). V was cut by 5 bases and J by 2 bases, with 10 bases left in between. Germline loops: CDR1 LNHDA, CDR2 SQIVND (reference sequence). This CDR3 has 13 amino acids. CDR3 sequence: CASSLDSTYEQYF. For the CDR3, the DNA is TGTGCCAGTAGTCTCGACAGTACCTACGAGCAGTACTTC.

The J gene is TRBJ2-3, the V gene TRBV9; D unresolved. Per germline, CDR1 SGDLS and CDR2 YYNGEE. Trimming removed 1 base at V and 2 bases at J, with 5 bases between. The CDR3 contains 13 residues. CDR3 in amino acids: CASSVSNTDTQYF. The CDR3 bases are TGTGCCAGCAGCGTAAGCAACACAGATACGCAGTATTTT. The whole variable domain, remainder taken from reference TRBV9 and TRBJ2-3, is DSGVTQTPKHLITATGQRVTLRCSPRSGDLSVYWYQQSLDQGLQFLIQYYNGEERAKGNILERFSAQQFPDLHSELNLSSLELGDSALYFCASSVSNTDTQYFGPGTRLTVL.

CDR3 sequence reads: CASSQPGLAESTDTQYF. CDR3 sequence (DNA): TGTGCCAGCAGCCAACCTGGACTAGCGGAGAGCACAGATACGCAGTATTTT. The J gene is TRBJ2-3, the V gene TRBV4-2, with 10 nucleotides matching TRBD2. Germline-derived CDR1 and CDR2 are LGHNA and YNFKEQ. This CDR3 is 17 amino acids long. J lost 0 bases, V lost 2 bases, and 5 bases had no gene match.

The V and J genes are TRBV11-2 and TRBJ1-4, with 9 bases identical to TRBD1. The CDR3 has 14 residues. The V and J ends lost 5 bases and 6 bases, in that order; junction bases with no gene match: 4. CDR1 is SGHAT, CDR2 FQNNGV, per germline. CDR3 nucleotide sequence: TGTGCCAGCAGCCCTTGGACAGGGGATGAAAAACTGTTTTTT. Encoded protein: CASSPWTGDEKLFF.

This clone has just one count. This chain joins TRBV6-1 and TRBJ1-1; 8 nucleotides align to TRBD1. Trimming took 10 bases from V and 5 from J; bases not matched to a gene: 12. The CDR3 has 14 amino acids. Germline CDR1 and CDR2: MNHNS and SASEGT. The CDR3 spells CAMGQETLGTEAFF. The DNA of the CDR3 is TGTGCCATGGGACAGGAGACCTTGGGGACTGAAGCTTTCTTT.

The rearrangement uses TRBV18 and TRBJ1-2; no reliable D call. Germline V gives CDR1 KGHSH, CDR2 LQKENI. The CDR3 loop spans 17 amino acids. Trimming left V 2 bases short and J 4 bases short, with 20 bases between. The chain's CDR3 is CASSPVTHFNSLYGYTF. The CDR3 DNA sequence: TGTGCCAGCTCACCAGTGACTCATTTCAACTCCCTCTATGGCTACACCTTC.

The CDR3 DNA reads TGTGCCAGCAGTGAAGCTGTAGGGGGGAATCAGCCCCAGCATTTT. Amino acids: CASSEAVGGNQPQHF. V gene TRBV6-1 combines with J gene TRBJ1-5, with a tentative D call TRBD1 (6 bases). The V end was cut by 0 bases, the J end by 4 bases, with 10 bases between. Germline V gives CDR1 MNHNS, CDR2 SASEGT. The CDR3 consists of 15 residues.

The chain uses TRBV7-3 and TRBJ2-6; D remains ambiguous. Trimming removed 3 bases from V and 0 bases from J, with 0 bases in between. The germline gives CDR1 SGHTA, CDR2 FQGTGA. This CDR3 has 13 residues. DNA for the CDR3: TGTGCCAGCAGCTTCTCTGGGGCCAACGTCCTGACTTTC. Translated, it gives CASSFSGANVLTF.

The genes are TRBV6-5 and TRBJ1-1; the match to TRBD1 covers 7 bases. The CDR3 has 15 residues. Per the germline V gene, CDR1 is MNHEY and CDR2 is SVGAGI. Trimming removed 7 bases from V and 6 bases from J; junction bases left unmatched: 14. CDR3 nucleotide sequence: TGTGCCAGCAAGGGGGCTAGCCGTCACTCATCTGAAGCTTTCTTT. Its translation is CASKGASRHSSEAFF.

The chain employs TRBV4-1 and TRBJ1-2; D is undetermined. The CDR3 consists of 16 residues. Per the germline V gene, CDR1 is MGHRA and CDR2 is YSYEKL. Trimming left V 1 base short and J 0 bases short, with 12 bases between. CDR3 sequence: CASSQVIQNPNYGYTF. Here the CDR3 DNA reads TGCGCCAGCAGCCAAGTAATCCAGAATCCTAACTATGGCTACACCTTC.

This chain joins TRBV19 and TRBJ1-5; D gene ambiguous. This CDR3 has 15 amino acids. Germline lookup yields CDR1 LNHDA and CDR2 SQIVND (reference sequence). Trimming left V 7 bases short and J 0 bases short, with 13 bases between. The CDR3 protein is CASNSRADSNQPQHF. Written as DNA, the CDR3 is TGTGCCAGTAACTCCCGGGCAGATAGCAATCAGCCCCAGCATTTT.

This clone has more than one count but fewer than ten. The chain joins TRBV5-1 to TRBJ1-1; 11 bases agree with TRBD1. V lost 7 bases, J lost 0 bases, and 11 bases stayed unmatched. Per the germline V gene, CDR1 is SGHRS and CDR2 is YFSETQ. The CDR3 spans 17 residues. Here the CDR3 DNA reads TGCGCCAGCGCCTCCGGGACAGGGGGTTTCATGAACACTGAAGCTTTCTTT. It translates to CASASGTGGFMNTEAFF.

The gene calls are TRBV5-4 and TRBJ2-5; D is unclear. V shed 0 bases and J shed 2 bases, with 11 bases lying between them. The CDR3 consists of 15 residues. Germline assignment: CDR1 SGHNT and CDR2 YYREEE (reference sequence). The CDR3 sequence is CASSLEVARQETQYF. CDR3 nucleotides: TGTGCCAGCAGCTTGGAGGTGGCGAGGCAAGAGACCCAGTACTTC.

The V and J genes are TRBV30 and TRBJ2-1, with 8 bases identical to TRBD1. Germline V gives CDR1 GTSNPN, CDR2 SVGIG (reference sequence). Trimming cost V 4 bases and J 0 bases; bases outside gene matches: 5. The CDR3 covers 15 residues. The CDR3 reads CAWTGTGLSYNEQFF. The DNA for the CDR3 is TGTGCCTGGACCGGGACAGGCCTCTCCTACAATGAGCAGTTCTTC.

The rearrangement joins TRBV11-2 to TRBJ1-1; perhaps TRBD1 as D (5 bases). CDR1 is SGHAT and CDR2 is FQNNGV in the germline V gene. V lost 0 bases and J 0 bases, leaving 11 bases between the germline ends. This CDR3 spans 16 amino acids. The CDR3, as DNA: TGTGCCAGCAGCTTAGATTCCCAGGGAATGAACACTGAAGCTTTCTTT. This translates into CASSLDSQGMNTEAFF.

The genes are TRBV27 and TRBJ2-3; D ambiguous. CDR1 and CDR2 from the germline V gene are MNHEY and SMNVEV (reference sequence). Trimming left V 3 bases short and J 5 bases short, with 3 bases between. This CDR3 region has 11 residues. This chain's CDR3 is CASSFGDTQYF. CDR3 DNA: TGTGCCAGCAGTTTCGGAGATACGCAGTATTTT.

This clone has more than one count but fewer than ten. The chain employs TRBV25-1 and TRBJ2-2, with 7 positions matching TRBD1. CDR1 and CDR2 (germline): MGHDK, SYGVNS. Germline trimming cut 9 bases from V and 3 bases from J; bases unmatched to any gene: 1. The length of the CDR3 is 12 residues. The CDR3 DNA is TGTGCCAGTACAGGGGACACCGGGGAGCTGTTTTTT. It is translated as CASTGDTGELFF.

This chain uses TRBV5-1 with TRBJ2-5; perhaps TRBD2 as D (6 bases). V shed 0 bases and J shed 0 bases, with 18 bases lying between them. Looked up from germline, CDR1 is SGHRS and CDR2 is YFSETQ. This CDR3 has 18 residues. CDR3 in DNA: TGCGCCAGCAGCTTGGCCGGGGGTAGAACGATGAACCAAGAGACCCAGTACTTC. It translates to CASSLAGGRTMNQETQYF.

This clone showed up just once. The chain has TRBV10-3 and TRBJ2-1, with D maybe TRBD1 (5 bases). The germline V gene has CDR1 ENHRY and CDR2 SYGVKD. V gave up 7 bases and J gave up 3 bases, with 16 bases separating them. There are 15 residues in the CDR3. The CDR3 DNA reads TGTGCCATCAAGGGTTCGTCAGGACACTACAATGAGCAGTTCTTC. This sequence encodes CAIKGSSGHYNEQFF.

There are a few counts of this clone. The rearrangement links TRBV27 to TRBJ1-2; no clear D gene. The CDR3 is made up of 14 amino acids. V was cut by 6 bases and J by 10 bases, with 21 bases left in between. Per the germline V gene, CDR1 is MNHEY and CDR2 is SMNVEV (reference sequence). CDR3 bases: TGTGCCAGCAGCCGAACCGGCCGGTCAGGATCCTACACCTTC. Translated, it gives CASSRTGRSGSYTF.

The chain couples TRBV15 to TRBJ2-1; 8 bases align to TRBD2. CDR1 is LNHNV, CDR2 YYDKDF, per germline (reference sequence). Trimming cost V 11 bases and J 6 bases; bases outside gene matches: 15. The CDR3 has 15 residues. The CDR3: CASAPGLGGVNEQFF. As DNA, the CDR3 is TGTGCCTCCGCACCGGGACTAGGTGGAGTCAATGAGCAGTTCTTC.